Listed below are T cell receptor beta chains from one sample, sequenced in a study of T cell responses to AZD1222 COVID-19 vaccine. Profiling relied on immunoSEQ multiplex PCR, and the TCRdb table lists in-frame clones only, not all of them. The repertoire holds roughly 120,000 clones, with 88% as singletons. The specimen comprised peripheral blood, sampled on day 0 of MenACWY control vaccination. These receptors all come from an adult in good health. Each CDR3 is given with its conserved first and last residue. Each record gives: V gene, clone size, J gene, CDR3 length, D gene, CDR3 protein, CDR3 DNA. D genes are given only for firm matches. The size field is filled for only some rows; it gives once, few, many or a size class.

v_gene: TRBV9
abundance: .
j_gene: TRBJ2-7
len: 15
d_gene: TRBD1
CDR3aa: CASSVGVGQGYEQYF
CDR3nt: TGTGCCAGCAGCGTAGGAGTCGGACAGGGTTACGAGCAGTACTTC

v_gene: TRBV5-5
abundance: once
j_gene: TRBJ2-7
len: 15
d_gene: .
CDR3aa: CASSREAGRTYEQYF
CDR3nt: TGTGCCAGCAGCCGAGAGGCGGGCCGAACCTACGAGCAGTACTTC

v_gene: TRBV2
abundance: .
j_gene: TRBJ2-7
len: 14
d_gene: TRBD1
CDR3aa: CASSEQGVTYEQYF
CDR3nt: TGTGCCAGCAGTGAACAGGGGGTGACCTACGAGCAGTACTTC

v_gene: TRBV19
abundance: .
j_gene: TRBJ2-7
len: 17
d_gene: .
CDR3aa: CASSKPPLSGRRYEQYF
CDR3nt: TGTGCCAGTAGTAAACCCCCCCTCTCCGGACGCCGCTACGAGCAGTACTTC

v_gene: TRBV12-3/TRBV12-4
abundance: .
j_gene: TRBJ1-5
len: 12
d_gene: .
CDR3aa: CASSLWGQAQHF
CDR3nt: TGTGCCAGCAGTTTGTGGGGGCAGGCCCAGCATTTT

v_gene: TRBV27
abundance: once
j_gene: TRBJ2-1
len: 15
d_gene: .
CDR3aa: CASSLEGLPHNEQFF
CDR3nt: TGTGCCAGCAGTTTAGAGGGCCTCCCCCACAATGAGCAGTTCTTC

v_gene: TRBV4-2
abundance: .
j_gene: TRBJ1-6
len: 16
d_gene: .
CDR3aa: CASSLLGTSGDSPLHF
CDR3nt: TGTGCCAGCAGCCTCCTAGGAACGTCCGGTGATTCACCCCTCCACTTT

v_gene: TRBV9
abundance: once
j_gene: TRBJ2-5
len: 15
d_gene: .
CDR3aa: CASSVVGTGEETQYF
CDR3nt: TGTGCCAGCAGCGTAGTGGGGACGGGGGAAGAGACCCAGTACTTC

v_gene: TRBV3-1/TRBV3-2
abundance: .
j_gene: TRBJ2-1
len: 13
d_gene: .
CDR3aa: CASSQVGREEQFF
CDR3nt: TGTGCCAGCAGCCAAGTAGGGCGGGAAGAGCAGTTCTTC

v_gene: TRBV11-2
abundance: .
j_gene: TRBJ2-7
len: 15
d_gene: .
CDR3aa: CASSTPVRGGKEQYF
CDR3nt: TGTGCCAGCAGCACCCCGGTCAGGGGAGGTAAGGAGCAGTACTTC

v_gene: TRBV28
abundance: .
j_gene: TRBJ2-5
len: 15
d_gene: .
CDR3aa: CASSQQGAAQETQYF
CDR3nt: TGTGCCAGCAGTCAACAGGGTGCGGCCCAAGAGACCCAGTACTTC

v_gene: TRBV5-1
abundance: .
j_gene: TRBJ2-7
len: 14
d_gene: TRBD1
CDR3aa: CASSYRTGTYEQYF
CDR3nt: TGCGCCAGCAGCTATCGGACAGGGACCTACGAGCAGTACTTC

v_gene: TRBV5-1
abundance: .
j_gene: TRBJ1-4
len: 13
d_gene: .
CDR3aa: CASTGGRGEKLFF
CDR3nt: TGCGCCAGCACCGGGGGTAGGGGTGAAAAACTGTTTTTT

v_gene: TRBV4-1
abundance: .
j_gene: TRBJ1-6
len: 16
d_gene: .
CDR3aa: CASSQFGGSYNSPLHF
CDR3nt: TGCGCCAGCAGCCAATTCGGGGGCTCCTATAATTCACCCCTCCACTTT

v_gene: TRBV11-2
abundance: .
j_gene: TRBJ1-1
len: 13
d_gene: .
CDR3aa: CASSLGDNTEAFF
CDR3nt: TGTGCCAGCAGCTTAGGCGATAACACTGAAGCTTTCTTT

v_gene: TRBV5-4
abundance: few
j_gene: TRBJ2-2
len: 15
d_gene: TRBD2
CDR3aa: CASSSWTSGTGELFF
CDR3nt: TGTGCCAGCAGCTCGTGGACTAGCGGCACCGGGGAGCTGTTTTTT

v_gene: TRBV28
abundance: .
j_gene: TRBJ2-7
len: 13
d_gene: .
CDR3aa: CASSPSRSYEQYF
CDR3nt: TGTGCCAGCAGTCCCTCCCGGTCCTACGAGCAGTACTTC

v_gene: TRBV4-1
abundance: .
j_gene: TRBJ1-2
len: 16
d_gene: .
CDR3aa: CASSQDRREANYGYTF
CDR3nt: TGCGCCAGCAGCCAAGATCGGAGGGAGGCAAACTATGGCTACACCTTC

v_gene: TRBV5-1
abundance: .
j_gene: TRBJ2-7
len: 13
d_gene: .
CDR3aa: CASSLVSTYEQYF
CDR3nt: TGCGCCAGCAGCTTGGTGTCTACCTACGAGCAGTACTTC

v_gene: TRBV12-3/TRBV12-4
abundance: .
j_gene: TRBJ2-4
len: 12
d_gene: .
CDR3aa: CASSFGSGIQYF
CDR3nt: TGTGCCAGCAGTTTCGGGTCGGGCATTCAGTACTTC

v_gene: TRBV7-3
abundance: .
j_gene: TRBJ1-2
len: 13
d_gene: .
CDR3aa: CASSLRPGFGYTF
CDR3nt: TGTGCCAGCAGCCTCCGGCCGGGATTTGGCTACACCTTC

v_gene: TRBV28
abundance: .
j_gene: TRBJ1-2
len: 14
d_gene: TRBD1
CDR3aa: CASSPTGGGYGYTF
CDR3nt: TGTGCCAGCAGTCCGACAGGGGGCGGCTATGGCTACACCTTC

v_gene: TRBV7-9
abundance: once
j_gene: TRBJ2-1
len: 15
d_gene: TRBD1
CDR3aa: CASSATGGSDNEQFF
CDR3nt: TGTGCCAGCAGCGCTACAGGGGGCTCGGACAATGAGCAGTTCTTC

v_gene: TRBV5-6
abundance: .
j_gene: TRBJ2-7
len: 16
d_gene: TRBD1
CDR3aa: CASTVSGQVVSYEQYF
CDR3nt: TGTGCCAGCACCGTTTCGGGACAGGTTGTTTCCTACGAGCAGTACTTC

v_gene: TRBV9
abundance: once
j_gene: TRBJ1-1
len: 13
d_gene: .
CDR3aa: CASSGSTGTEAFF
CDR3nt: TGTGCCAGCAGCGGGAGCACGGGAACTGAAGCTTTCTTT

v_gene: TRBV28
abundance: .
j_gene: TRBJ1-5
len: 12
d_gene: .
CDR3aa: CASSLSGQPQHF
CDR3nt: TGTGCCAGCAGTTTATCCGGGCAGCCCCAGCATTTT

v_gene: TRBV27
abundance: .
j_gene: TRBJ2-1
len: 11
d_gene: TRBD2
CDR3aa: CATSWGLEQFF
CDR3nt: TGTGCCACCTCCTGGGGACTAGAGCAGTTCTTC

v_gene: TRBV5-1
abundance: .
j_gene: TRBJ2-6
len: 15
d_gene: .
CDR3aa: CASSLRGSGANVLTF
CDR3nt: TGCGCCAGCAGCTTGAGGGGCTCTGGGGCCAACGTCCTGACTTTC

v_gene: TRBV11-2
abundance: .
j_gene: TRBJ2-7
len: 14
d_gene: .
CDR3aa: CASRPTGGGYEQYF
CDR3nt: TGTGCCAGCAGACCCACCGGGGGCGGCTACGAGCAGTACTTC

v_gene: TRBV5-1
abundance: .
j_gene: TRBJ1-4
len: 14
d_gene: TRBD1
CDR3aa: CASSYGQGNEKLFF
CDR3nt: TGCGCCAGCAGCTACGGACAGGGCAATGAAAAACTGTTTTTT

v_gene: TRBV28
abundance: .
j_gene: TRBJ1-5
len: 15
d_gene: TRBD1
CDR3aa: CASSLGQGGTQPQHF
CDR3nt: TGTGCCAGCAGTCTTGGACAGGGAGGTACTCAGCCCCAGCATTTT

v_gene: TRBV9
abundance: .
j_gene: TRBJ2-3
len: 14
d_gene: .
CDR3aa: CASSVRVGTDTQYF
CDR3nt: TGTGCCAGCAGCGTGAGGGTGGGGACAGATACGCAGTATTTT

v_gene: TRBV7-3
abundance: once
j_gene: TRBJ2-1
len: 20
d_gene: TRBD1
CDR3aa: CASSHNLYNLDRGLYNEQFF
CDR3nt: TGTGCCAGCAGCCACAACCTATACAACCTCGACAGGGGGCTCTACAATGAGCAGTTCTTC

v_gene: TRBV7-2
abundance: .
j_gene: TRBJ1-1
len: 14
d_gene: .
CDR3aa: CASILGWMNTEAFF
CDR3nt: TGTGCCAGCATCCTTGGCTGGATGAACACTGAAGCTTTCTTT

v_gene: TRBV12-3/TRBV12-4
abundance: .
j_gene: TRBJ2-3
len: 13
d_gene: .
CDR3aa: CASSFTGPDTQYF
CDR3nt: TGTGCCAGCAGTTTTACAGGGCCAGATACGCAGTATTTT

v_gene: TRBV5-1
abundance: .
j_gene: TRBJ1-1
len: 16
d_gene: TRBD1
CDR3aa: CASSYVQGAGGSQAFF
CDR3nt: TGCGCCAGCAGCTACGTACAGGGGGCTGGAGGATCACAAGCTTTCTTT

v_gene: TRBV14
abundance: .
j_gene: TRBJ1-6
len: 15
d_gene: .
CDR3aa: CASSWRQGINSPLHF
CDR3nt: TGTGCCAGCAGCTGGCGGCAGGGGATTAATTCACCCCTCCACTTT

v_gene: TRBV18
abundance: .
j_gene: TRBJ2-2
len: 16
d_gene: .
CDR3aa: CASSPRVTDNTGELFF
CDR3nt: TGTGCCAGCTCACCACGGGTGACAGACAACACCGGGGAGCTGTTTTTT

v_gene: TRBV28
abundance: .
j_gene: TRBJ2-7
len: 12
d_gene: TRBD2
CDR3aa: CASTLGGGEQYF
CDR3nt: TGTGCCAGCACCCTCGGGGGAGGGGAGCAGTACTTC

v_gene: TRBV3-1/TRBV3-2
abundance: .
j_gene: TRBJ2-2
len: 14
d_gene: TRBD2
CDR3aa: CASSKRELAGELFF
CDR3nt: TGTGCCAGCAGCAAGCGGGAGTTGGCCGGGGAGCTGTTTTTT

v_gene: TRBV18
abundance: .
j_gene: TRBJ1-1
len: 15
d_gene: .
CDR3aa: CASSPSTGTGPEAFF
CDR3nt: TGTGCCAGCTCACCGAGTACGGGGACTGGGCCTGAAGCTTTCTTT

v_gene: TRBV10-3
abundance: .
j_gene: TRBJ2-7
len: 15
d_gene: TRBD2
CDR3aa: CAISELAGRSYEQYF
CDR3nt: TGTGCCATCAGTGAGCTAGCGGGTCGCTCCTACGAGCAGTACTTC

v_gene: TRBV27
abundance: .
j_gene: TRBJ1-4
len: 16
d_gene: TRBD1
CDR3aa: CASSIRRPGQYEKLFF
CDR3nt: TGTGCCAGCAGTATTAGACGGCCGGGACAGTATGAAAAACTGTTTTTT

v_gene: TRBV9
abundance: .
j_gene: TRBJ1-2
len: 15
d_gene: .
CDR3aa: CASSVGRVWDQIYTF
CDR3nt: TGTGCCAGCAGCGTAGGAAGAGTTTGGGATCAAATCTACACCTTC

v_gene: TRBV7-9
abundance: .
j_gene: TRBJ2-7
len: 12
d_gene: .
CDR3aa: CASSLDEGAPYF
CDR3nt: TGTGCCAGCAGCTTGGACGAGGGCGCGCCGTACTTC

v_gene: TRBV7-6
abundance: .
j_gene: TRBJ2-5
len: 15
d_gene: .
CDR3aa: CASSQGQGLRETQYF
CDR3nt: TGTGCCAGCAGCCAGGGGCAGGGGTTGAGGGAGACCCAGTACTTC

v_gene: TRBV12-3/TRBV12-4
abundance: .
j_gene: TRBJ1-2
len: 12
d_gene: .
CDR3aa: CASSFGRDGYTF
CDR3nt: TGTGCCAGCAGTTTCGGCAGAGATGGCTACACCTTC

v_gene: TRBV5-5
abundance: few
j_gene: TRBJ2-7
len: 14
d_gene: .
CDR3aa: CASSPGTMTYEQYF
CDR3nt: TGTGCCAGCAGCCCGGGGACGATGACCTACGAGCAGTACTTC

v_gene: TRBV30
abundance: .
j_gene: TRBJ2-4
len: 15
d_gene: .
CDR3aa: CAWSVRHLAKNIQYF
CDR3nt: TGTGCCTGGAGTGTACGACACTTAGCCAAAAACATTCAGTACTTC

v_gene: TRBV5-1
abundance: .
j_gene: TRBJ1-1
len: 11
d_gene: .
CDR3aa: CAREQGRKAFF
CDR3nt: TGCGCCAGGGAACAGGGACGAAAAGCTTTCTTT

v_gene: TRBV2
abundance: once
j_gene: TRBJ1-3
len: 15
d_gene: TRBD1
CDR3aa: CASTAPTGVGNTIYF
CDR3nt: TGTGCCAGCACCGCCCCAACAGGGGTTGGAAACACCATATATTTT

v_gene: TRBV5-1
abundance: .
j_gene: TRBJ1-3
len: 16
d_gene: .
CDR3aa: CASSLQSLPSGNTIYF
CDR3nt: TGCGCCAGCAGCTTGCAATCTCTCCCCTCTGGAAACACCATATATTTT

v_gene: TRBV5-1
abundance: .
j_gene: TRBJ1-1
len: 18
d_gene: TRBD1
CDR3aa: CASSLISGTGGPGTEAFF
CDR3nt: TGCGCCAGCAGCCTGATCTCCGGGACAGGGGGCCCCGGAACTGAAGCTTTCTTT

v_gene: TRBV5-1
abundance: .
j_gene: TRBJ2-5
len: 14
d_gene: .
CDR3aa: CASSPPRGSETQYF
CDR3nt: TGCGCCAGCAGCCCTCCCAGGGGTTCGGAGACCCAGTACTTC

v_gene: TRBV24-1
abundance: .
j_gene: TRBJ1-5
len: 13
d_gene: .
CDR3aa: CATRAGTMEPQHF
CDR3nt: TGTGCCACGAGGGCCGGGACTATGGAGCCCCAGCATTTT

v_gene: TRBV7-2
abundance: .
j_gene: TRBJ2-1
len: 17
d_gene: TRBD2
CDR3aa: CASSPVGLADSYNEQFF
CDR3nt: TGTGCCAGCAGCCCAGTGGGACTAGCGGACTCCTACAATGAGCAGTTCTTC

v_gene: TRBV12-5
abundance: .
j_gene: TRBJ1-2
len: 16
d_gene: TRBD1
CDR3aa: CASGLVVGTGGFGYTF
CDR3nt: TGTGCTAGTGGTTTGGTAGTCGGGACAGGGGGTTTTGGCTACACCTTC

v_gene: TRBV2
abundance: .
j_gene: TRBJ2-5
len: 12
d_gene: .
CDR3aa: CASSEAQETQYF
CDR3nt: TGTGCCAGCAGTGAAGCGCAAGAGACCCAGTACTTC